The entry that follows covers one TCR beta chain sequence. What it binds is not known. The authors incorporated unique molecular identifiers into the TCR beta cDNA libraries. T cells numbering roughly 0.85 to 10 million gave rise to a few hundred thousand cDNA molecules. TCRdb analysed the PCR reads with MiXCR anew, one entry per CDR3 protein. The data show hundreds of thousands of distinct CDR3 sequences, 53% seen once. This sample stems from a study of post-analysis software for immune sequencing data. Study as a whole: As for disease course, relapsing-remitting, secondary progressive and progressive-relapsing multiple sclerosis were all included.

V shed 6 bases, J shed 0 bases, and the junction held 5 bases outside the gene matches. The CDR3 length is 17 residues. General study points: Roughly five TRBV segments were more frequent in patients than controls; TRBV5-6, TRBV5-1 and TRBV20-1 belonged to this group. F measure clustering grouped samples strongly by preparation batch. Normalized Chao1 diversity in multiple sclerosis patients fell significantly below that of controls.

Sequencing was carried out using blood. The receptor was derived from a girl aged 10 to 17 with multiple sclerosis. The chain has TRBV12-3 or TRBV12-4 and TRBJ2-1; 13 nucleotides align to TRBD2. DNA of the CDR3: TGTGCCAGCAGCCGACTAGCGGGAGGACGCTCCTACAATGAGCAGTTCTTC. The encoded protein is CASSRLAGGRSYNEQFF.